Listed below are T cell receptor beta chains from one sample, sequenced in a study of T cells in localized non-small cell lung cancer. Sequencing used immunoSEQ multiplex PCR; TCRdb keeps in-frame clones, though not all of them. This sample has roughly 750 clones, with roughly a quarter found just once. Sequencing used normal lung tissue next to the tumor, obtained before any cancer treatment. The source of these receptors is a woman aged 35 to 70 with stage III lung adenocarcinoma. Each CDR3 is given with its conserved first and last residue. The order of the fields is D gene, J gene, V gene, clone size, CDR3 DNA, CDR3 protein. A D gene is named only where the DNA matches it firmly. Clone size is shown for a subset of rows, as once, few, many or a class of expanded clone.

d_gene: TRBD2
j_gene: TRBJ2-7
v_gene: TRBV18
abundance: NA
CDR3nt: TGTGCCAGCTCACCATCGGGGACTAGCGGGAGGGAAGGCGAGCAGTACTTC
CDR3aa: CASSPSGTSGREGEQYF

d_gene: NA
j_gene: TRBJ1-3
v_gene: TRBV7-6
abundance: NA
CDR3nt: TGTGCCAGCAGCCTACAGGTTAACTCTGGAAACACCATATATTTT
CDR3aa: CASSLQVNSGNTIYF

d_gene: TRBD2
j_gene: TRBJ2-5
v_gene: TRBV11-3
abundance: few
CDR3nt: TGTGCCAGCAGCCCCCTAGCGGGAGGGCGGGTAGAGACCCAGTACTTC
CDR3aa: CASSPLAGGRVETQYF

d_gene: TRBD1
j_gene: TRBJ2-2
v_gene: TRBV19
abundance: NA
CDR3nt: TGTGCCAGCACGGGACAGGGGAGAGTCGGGGAGCTGTTTTTT
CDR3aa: CASTGQGRVGELFF

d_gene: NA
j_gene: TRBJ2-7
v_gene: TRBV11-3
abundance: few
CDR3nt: TGTGCCAGCAGCTCTGAGTTGAATCCCTACGAGCAGTACTTC
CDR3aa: CASSSELNPYEQYF

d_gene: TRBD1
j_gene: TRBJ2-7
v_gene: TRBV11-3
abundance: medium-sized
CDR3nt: TGTGCCAGCAGCCACTCGACAGGGGAAAACTACGAGCAGTACTTC
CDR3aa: CASSHSTGENYEQYF

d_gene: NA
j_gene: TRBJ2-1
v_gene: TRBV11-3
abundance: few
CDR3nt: TGTGCCAGCAGCGCTACTAGTAGCTCCTACAATGAGCAGTTCTTC
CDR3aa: CASSATSSSYNEQFF

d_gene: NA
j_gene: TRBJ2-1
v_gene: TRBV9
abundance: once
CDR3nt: TGTGCCAGTCCTCCCCCAGGGCCTGAGCAGTTCTTC
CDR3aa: CASPPPGPEQFF

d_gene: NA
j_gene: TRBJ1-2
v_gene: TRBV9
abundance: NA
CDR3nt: TGTGCCAGCAGCTCTCGACCGGAGGGCTACACCTTC
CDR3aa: CASSSRPEGYTF

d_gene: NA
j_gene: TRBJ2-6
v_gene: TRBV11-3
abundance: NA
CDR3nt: TGTGCCAGCAGCCGGCCCAGGGGAAGTAGAACCAACGTCCTGACTTTC
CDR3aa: CASSRPRGSRTNVLTF

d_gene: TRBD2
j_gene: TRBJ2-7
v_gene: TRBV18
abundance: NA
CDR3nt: TGTGCCAGCTCACAAAGCGGGAGCTGGGAGCAGTACTTC
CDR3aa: CASSQSGSWEQYF

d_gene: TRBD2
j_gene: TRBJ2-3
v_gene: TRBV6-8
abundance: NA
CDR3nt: TGTGCCAGCAGTTACTTACTAGCGGGAAAGTCAGATACGCAGTATTTT
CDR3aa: CASSYLLAGKSDTQYF

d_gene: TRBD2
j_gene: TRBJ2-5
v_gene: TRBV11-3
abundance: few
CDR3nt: TGTGCCAGCAGCCCCACCCGGACTAGCGTCGGAGAGACCCAGTACTTC
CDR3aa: CASSPTRTSVGETQYF

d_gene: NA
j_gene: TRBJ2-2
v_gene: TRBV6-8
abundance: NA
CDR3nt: TGTGCCATCAGCCCGCCTAGGGGAGGAGGCGGGGAGCTGTTTTTT
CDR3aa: CAISPPRGGGGELFF

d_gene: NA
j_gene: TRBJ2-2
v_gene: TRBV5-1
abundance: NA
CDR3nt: TGCGCCAGCAGCTTGACTAGGACACCGAACACCGGGGAGCTGTTTTTT
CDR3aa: CASSLTRTPNTGELFF

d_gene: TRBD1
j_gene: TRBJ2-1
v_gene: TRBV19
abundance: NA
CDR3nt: TGTGCCAGTAGTCCCGGACAGGGATTAGCCTACAATGAGCAGTTCTTC
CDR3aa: CASSPGQGLAYNEQFF

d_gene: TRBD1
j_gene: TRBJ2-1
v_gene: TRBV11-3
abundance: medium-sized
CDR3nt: TGTGCCAGCAGCTTAGGGACAGGGGGCCCCGATGAGCAGTTCTTC
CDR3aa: CASSLGTGGPDEQFF

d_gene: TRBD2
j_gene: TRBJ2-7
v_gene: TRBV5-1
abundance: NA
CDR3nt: TGCGCCAGCAGCTTGACTAGCGGGAGGGCCTACGAGCAGTACTTC
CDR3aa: CASSLTSGRAYEQYF

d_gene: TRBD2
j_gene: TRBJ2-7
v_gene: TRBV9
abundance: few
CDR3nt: TGTGCCAGCAGTGACCCTAGCGGGAGTTACGAGCAGTACTTC
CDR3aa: CASSDPSGSYEQYF

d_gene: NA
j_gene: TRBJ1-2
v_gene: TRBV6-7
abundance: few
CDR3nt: TGTGCCAGCACCCAACTCTATGGCTACACCTTC
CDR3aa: CASTQLYGYTF

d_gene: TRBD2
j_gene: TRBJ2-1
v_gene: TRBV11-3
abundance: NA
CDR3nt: TGTGCCAGCAGCATTAGGGGGACTAGCTTGATAAGTGAGCAGTTCTTC
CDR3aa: CASSIRGTSLISEQFF

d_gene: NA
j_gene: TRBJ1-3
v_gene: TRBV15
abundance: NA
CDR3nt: TGTGCCACCAGCAGCGATCCGTTCTCTGGAAACACCATATATTTT
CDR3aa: CATSSDPFSGNTIYF

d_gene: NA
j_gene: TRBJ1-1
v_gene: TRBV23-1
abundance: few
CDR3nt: TGCGCCAGCAGTCAATCCTTGAACAGGGCGAACACTGAAGCTTTCTTT
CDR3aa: CASSQSLNRANTEAFF

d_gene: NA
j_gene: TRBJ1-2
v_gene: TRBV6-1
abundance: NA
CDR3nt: TGTGCCAGCAGTGAAGAGTGGGGTGAGGGCTATGGCTACACCTTC
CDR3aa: CASSEEWGEGYGYTF

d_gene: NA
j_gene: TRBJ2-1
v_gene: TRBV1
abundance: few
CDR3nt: TGCGCCAGCAGCCAATTGCTAGCGGCATACAATGAGCAGTTCTTC
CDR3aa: CASSQLLAAYNEQFF

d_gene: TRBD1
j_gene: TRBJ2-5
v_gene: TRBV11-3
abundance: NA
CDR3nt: TGTGCCAGCAGCTCGGGGACAGGGTATGGCCAAGAGACCCAGTACTTC
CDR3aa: CASSSGTGYGQETQYF

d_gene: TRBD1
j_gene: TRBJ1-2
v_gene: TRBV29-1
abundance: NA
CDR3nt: TGCAGCGTAGGAACACGGTCGGCAGGGGGCTATGGCTACACCTTC
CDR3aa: CSVGTRSAGGYGYTF

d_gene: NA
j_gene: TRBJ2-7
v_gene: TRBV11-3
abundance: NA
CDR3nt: TGTGCCAGCAGCCAAGGGGGTGCCTCCCTCTCCTACGAGCAGTACTTC
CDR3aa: CASSQGGASLSYEQYF

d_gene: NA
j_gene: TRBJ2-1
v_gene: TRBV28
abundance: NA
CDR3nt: TGTGCCAGCAGTTTAATTCGGGGTTCGGTCACAGGCAATGAGCAGTTCTTC
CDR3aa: CASSLIRGSVTGNEQFF

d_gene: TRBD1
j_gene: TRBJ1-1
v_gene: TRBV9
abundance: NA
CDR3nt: TGTGCCAGCAGCGTAGTCCCGCTTGGGACAGGGGCAAACACTGAAGCTTTCTTT
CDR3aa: CASSVVPLGTGANTEAFF

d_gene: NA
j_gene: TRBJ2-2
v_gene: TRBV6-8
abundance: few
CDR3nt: TGTGCCAGCAGAGCACTGGGGGTCACCGGGGAGCTGTTTTTT
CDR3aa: CASRALGVTGELFF

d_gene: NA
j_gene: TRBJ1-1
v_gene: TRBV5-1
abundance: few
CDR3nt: TGCGCCAGCACCCCTTGGGGTCCGGGCACTGAAGCTTTCTTT
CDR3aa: CASTPWGPGTEAFF

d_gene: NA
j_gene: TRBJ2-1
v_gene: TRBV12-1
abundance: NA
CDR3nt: TGTGCCAGCAGCCATGGACTAGATCAGAATGAGCAGTTCTTC
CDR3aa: CASSHGLDQNEQFF

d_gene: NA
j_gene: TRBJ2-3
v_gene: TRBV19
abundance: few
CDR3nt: TGTGCCAGTGCAGAGTTGGACCCCCGCCGGAGCACAGATACGCAGTATTTT
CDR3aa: CASAELDPRRSTDTQYF

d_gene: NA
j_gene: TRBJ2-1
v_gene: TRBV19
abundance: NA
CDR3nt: TGTGCCAGTATGGTGGACCCCAGCTCCTACAATGAGCAGTTCTTC
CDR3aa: CASMVDPSSYNEQFF

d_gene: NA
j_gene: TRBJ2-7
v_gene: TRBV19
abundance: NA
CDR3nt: TGTGCCAGTAGTATAGGCGGTTTAGCCTACGAGCAGTACTTC
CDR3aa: CASSIGGLAYEQYF

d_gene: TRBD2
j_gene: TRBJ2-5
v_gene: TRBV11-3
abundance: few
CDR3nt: TGTGCCAGCAGTCAACGGGTGGGACTACAAGAGACCCAGTACTTC
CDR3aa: CASSQRVGLQETQYF

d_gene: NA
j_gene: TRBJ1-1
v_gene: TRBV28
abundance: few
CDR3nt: TGTGCCAGTGCAGGGGCGACTCTAGGAAACACTGAAGCTTTCTTT
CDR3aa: CASAGATLGNTEAFF

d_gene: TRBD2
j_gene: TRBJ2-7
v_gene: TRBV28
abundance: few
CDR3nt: TGTGCCAGCAGTTTAGTCGGGCGGGAGGGCCCTTGGTACGAGCAGTACTTC
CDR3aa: CASSLVGREGPWYEQYF

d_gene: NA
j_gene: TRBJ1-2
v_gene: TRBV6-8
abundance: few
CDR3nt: TGTGCCAGCAGTCCTAATTCAAACTATGGCTACACCTTC
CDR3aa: CASSPNSNYGYTF

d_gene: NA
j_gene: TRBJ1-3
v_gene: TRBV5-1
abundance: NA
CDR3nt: TGCGCCAGCTCCCAAGCGGGCGGCGAAAACACCATATATTTT
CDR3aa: CASSQAGGENTIYF

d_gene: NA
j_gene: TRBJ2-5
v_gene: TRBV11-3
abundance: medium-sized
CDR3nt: TGTGCCAGCAGCTTGGCAGCAGGGAAAAAGACCCAGTACTTC
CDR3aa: CASSLAAGKKTQYF

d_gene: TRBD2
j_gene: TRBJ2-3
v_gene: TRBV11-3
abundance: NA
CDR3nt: TGTGCCAGCAGGCAGACTAGCGGGAGAACAGATACGCAGTATTTT
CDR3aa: CASRQTSGRTDTQYF

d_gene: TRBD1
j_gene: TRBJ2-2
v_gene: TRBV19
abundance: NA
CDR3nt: TGTGCCAGTAGTGTTGGGACAGGGGGTTTCACCGGGGAGCTGTTTTTT
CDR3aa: CASSVGTGGFTGELFF

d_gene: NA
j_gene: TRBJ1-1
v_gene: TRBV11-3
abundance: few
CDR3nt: TGTGCCAGCAGCCGAGTCGTCACCAGGCTAGCTGAAGCTTTCTTT
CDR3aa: CASSRVVTRLAEAFF

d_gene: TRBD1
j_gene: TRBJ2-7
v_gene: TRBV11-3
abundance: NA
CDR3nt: TGTGCCAGCAGCTTTGAGGGGGCGAGAGCCTACGAGCAGTACTTC
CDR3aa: CASSFEGARAYEQYF

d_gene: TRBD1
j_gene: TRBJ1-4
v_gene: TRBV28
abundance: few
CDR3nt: TGTGCCAGCAGTGCCTGGGACAGGGAGGGAAAACTGTTTTTT
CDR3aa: CASSAWDREGKLFF

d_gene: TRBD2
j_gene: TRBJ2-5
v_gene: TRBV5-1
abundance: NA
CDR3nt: TGCGCCAGCAGGGCCCTGGGGGGGATGAAAGAGACCCAGTACTTC
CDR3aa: CASRALGGMKETQYF

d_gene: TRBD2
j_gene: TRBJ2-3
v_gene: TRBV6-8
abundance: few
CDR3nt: TGTGCCAGCAGTGGAAATCCGGGAGGGGGCACAGATACGCAGTATTTT
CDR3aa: CASSGNPGGGTDTQYF

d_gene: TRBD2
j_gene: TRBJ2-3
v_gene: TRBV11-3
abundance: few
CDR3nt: TGTGCCAGCAGCGTCTCTAGCGGCCACACAGATACGCAGTATTTT
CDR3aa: CASSVSSGHTDTQYF

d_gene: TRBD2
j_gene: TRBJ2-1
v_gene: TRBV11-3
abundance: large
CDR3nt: TGTGCCAGCAGCTCCGGTGTTTGGCGGGAGGGCGATGAGCAGTTCTTC
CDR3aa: CASSSGVWREGDEQFF

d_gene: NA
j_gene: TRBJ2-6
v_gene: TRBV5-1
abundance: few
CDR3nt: TGCGCCAGCAGCCCCATATCAGGGGCCAACGTCCTGACTTTC
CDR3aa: CASSPISGANVLTF

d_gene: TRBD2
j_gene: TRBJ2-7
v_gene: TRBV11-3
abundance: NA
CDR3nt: TGTGCCAGCAGCTTAGGAGCTAGCGGAGCCTACGAGCAGTACTTC
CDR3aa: CASSLGASGAYEQYF

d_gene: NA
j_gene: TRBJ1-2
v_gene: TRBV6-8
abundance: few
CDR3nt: TGTGCCAGCAGTTATTCGCAGGCGCCCTATGGCTACACCTTC
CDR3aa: CASSYSQAPYGYTF

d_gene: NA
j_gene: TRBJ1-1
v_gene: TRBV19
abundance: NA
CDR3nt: TGTGCCAGTAGTATAGGGGCCGAGCGGACTGAAGCTTTCTTT
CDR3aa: CASSIGAERTEAFF

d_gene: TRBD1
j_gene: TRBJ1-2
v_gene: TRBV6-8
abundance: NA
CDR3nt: TGTGCCAGCAGGGTGAATTCAGGGGGTTTTGGCTACACCTTC
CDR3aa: CASRVNSGGFGYTF